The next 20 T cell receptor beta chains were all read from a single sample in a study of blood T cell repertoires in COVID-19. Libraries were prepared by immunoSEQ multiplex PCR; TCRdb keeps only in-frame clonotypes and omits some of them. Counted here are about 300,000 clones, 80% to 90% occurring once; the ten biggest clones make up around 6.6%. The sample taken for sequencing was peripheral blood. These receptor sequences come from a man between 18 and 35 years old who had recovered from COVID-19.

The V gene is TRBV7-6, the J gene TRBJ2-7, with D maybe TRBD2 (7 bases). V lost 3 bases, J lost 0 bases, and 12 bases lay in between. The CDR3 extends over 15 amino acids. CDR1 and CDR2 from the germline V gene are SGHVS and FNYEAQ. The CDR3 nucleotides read TGTGCCAGCAGCTTCCAGAGGGGGGGCTCCTACGAGCAGTACTTC. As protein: CASSFQRGGSYEQYF.

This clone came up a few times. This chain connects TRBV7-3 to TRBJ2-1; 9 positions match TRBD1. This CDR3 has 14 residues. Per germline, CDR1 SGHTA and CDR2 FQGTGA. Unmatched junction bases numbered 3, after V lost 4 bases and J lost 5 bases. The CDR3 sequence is CASSSGQGNNEQFF. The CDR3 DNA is TGTGCCAGCAGCTCCGGACAGGGGAACAATGAGCAGTTCTTC.

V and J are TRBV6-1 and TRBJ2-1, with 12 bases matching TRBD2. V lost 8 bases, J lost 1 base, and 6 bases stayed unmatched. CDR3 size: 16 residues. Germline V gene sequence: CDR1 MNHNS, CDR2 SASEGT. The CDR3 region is CASGGTSGSSYNEQFF. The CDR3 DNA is TGTGCCAGCGGTGGGACTAGCGGGTCTTCCTACAATGAGCAGTTCTTC.

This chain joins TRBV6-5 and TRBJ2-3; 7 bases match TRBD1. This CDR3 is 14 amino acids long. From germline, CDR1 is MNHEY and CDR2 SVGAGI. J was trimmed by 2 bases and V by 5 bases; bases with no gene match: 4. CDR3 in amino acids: CASSRGLDTDTQYF. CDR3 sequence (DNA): TGTGCCAGCAGTAGGGGGCTAGACACAGATACGCAGTATTTT.

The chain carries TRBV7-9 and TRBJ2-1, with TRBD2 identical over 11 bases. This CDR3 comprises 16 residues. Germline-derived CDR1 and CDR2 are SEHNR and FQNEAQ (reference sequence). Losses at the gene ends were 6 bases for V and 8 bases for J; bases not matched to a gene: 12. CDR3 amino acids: CASSGLASGGRDEQFF. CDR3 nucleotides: TGTGCCAGCAGTGGACTTGCTAGCGGGGGGCGAGATGAGCAGTTCTTC.

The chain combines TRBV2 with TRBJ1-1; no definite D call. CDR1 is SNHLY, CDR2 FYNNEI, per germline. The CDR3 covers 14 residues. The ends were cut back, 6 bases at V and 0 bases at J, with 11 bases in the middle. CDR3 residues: CASRGYLMNTEAFF. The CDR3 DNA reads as TGTGCCAGCAGGGGCTATCTCATGAACACTGAAGCTTTCTTT.

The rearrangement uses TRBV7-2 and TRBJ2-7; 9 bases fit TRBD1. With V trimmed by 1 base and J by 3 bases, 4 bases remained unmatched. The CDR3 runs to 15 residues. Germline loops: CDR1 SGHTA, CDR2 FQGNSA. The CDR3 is CASSLGGTGIYEQYF. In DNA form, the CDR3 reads TGTGCCAGCAGCTTAGGGGGGACAGGGATCTACGAGCAGTACTTC.

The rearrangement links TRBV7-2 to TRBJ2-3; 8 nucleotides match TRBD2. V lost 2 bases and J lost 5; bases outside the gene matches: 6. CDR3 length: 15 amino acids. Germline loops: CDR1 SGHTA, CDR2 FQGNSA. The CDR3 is CASSLFGRAVDTQYF. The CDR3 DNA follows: TGTGCCAGCAGCTTATTCGGGAGGGCCGTAGATACGCAGTATTTT.

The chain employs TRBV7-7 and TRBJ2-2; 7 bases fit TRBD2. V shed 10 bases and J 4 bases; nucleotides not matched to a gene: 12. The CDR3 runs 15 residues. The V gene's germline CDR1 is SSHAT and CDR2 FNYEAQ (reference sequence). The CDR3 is CATSPSGAGTGELFF. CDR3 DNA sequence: TGTGCCACATCACCTAGCGGAGCTGGCACCGGGGAGCTGTTTTTT.

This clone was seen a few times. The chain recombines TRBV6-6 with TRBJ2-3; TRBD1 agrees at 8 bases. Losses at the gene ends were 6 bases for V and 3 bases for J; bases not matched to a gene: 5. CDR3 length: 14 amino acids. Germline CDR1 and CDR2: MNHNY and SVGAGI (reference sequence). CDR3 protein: CASRQGVRTDTQYF. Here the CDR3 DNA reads TGTGCCAGCAGACAGGGGGTAAGGACAGATACGCAGTATTTT.

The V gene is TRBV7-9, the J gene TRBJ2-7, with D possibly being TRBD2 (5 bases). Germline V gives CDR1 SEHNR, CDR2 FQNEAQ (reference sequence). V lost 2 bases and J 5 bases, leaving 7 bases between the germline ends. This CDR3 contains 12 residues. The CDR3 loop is CASSLMGDEQYF. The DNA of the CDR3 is TGTGCCAGCAGCTTAATGGGAGACGAGCAGTACTTC.

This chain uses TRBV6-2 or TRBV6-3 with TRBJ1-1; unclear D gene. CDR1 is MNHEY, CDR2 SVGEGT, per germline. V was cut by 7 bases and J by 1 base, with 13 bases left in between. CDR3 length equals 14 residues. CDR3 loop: CASTPAEPNTEAFF. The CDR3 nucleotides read TGTGCCAGCACCCCAGCGGAGCCGAACACTGAAGCTTTCTTT.

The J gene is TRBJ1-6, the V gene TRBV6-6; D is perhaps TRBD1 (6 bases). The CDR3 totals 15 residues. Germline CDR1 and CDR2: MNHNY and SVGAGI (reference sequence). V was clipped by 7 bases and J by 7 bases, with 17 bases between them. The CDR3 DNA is TGTGCCAGCACCCTTTACAGGGCGACAAATTCACCCCTCCACTTT. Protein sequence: CASTLYRATNSPLHF.

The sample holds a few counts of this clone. This CDR3 is CSVKNQGSNQPQHF. The CDR3 region has the DNA TGCAGCGTTAAAAACCAGGGTAGCAATCAGCCCCAGCATTTT. J is TRBJ1-5 and V is TRBV29-1; D is possibly TRBD1 (5 bases). Trimming removed 5 bases at V and 0 bases at J, with 11 bases between. CDR3 length equals 14 residues. Germline CDR1 and CDR2: SQVTM and ANQGSEA.

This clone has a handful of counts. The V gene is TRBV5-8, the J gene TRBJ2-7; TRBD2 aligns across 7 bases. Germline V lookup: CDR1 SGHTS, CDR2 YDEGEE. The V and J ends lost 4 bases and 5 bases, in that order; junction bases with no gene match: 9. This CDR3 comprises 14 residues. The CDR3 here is CASSHGRSGDEQYF. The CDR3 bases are TGTGCCAGCAGCCACGGGAGGAGCGGAGACGAGCAGTACTTC.

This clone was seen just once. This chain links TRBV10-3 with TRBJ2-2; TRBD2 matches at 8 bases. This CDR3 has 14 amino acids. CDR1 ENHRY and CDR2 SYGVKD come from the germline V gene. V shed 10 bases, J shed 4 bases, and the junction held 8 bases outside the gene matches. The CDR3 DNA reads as TGTGCCACCGCCCGGGGGGGGATCACCGGGGAGCTGTTTTTT. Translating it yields CATARGGITGELFF.

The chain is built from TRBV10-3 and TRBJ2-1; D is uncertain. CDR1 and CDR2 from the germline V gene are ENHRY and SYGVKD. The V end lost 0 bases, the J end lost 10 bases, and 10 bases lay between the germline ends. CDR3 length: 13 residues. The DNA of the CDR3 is TGTGCCATCAGTGAGTCGAGTGAATTCGAGCAGTTCTTC. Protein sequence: CAISESSEFEQFF.

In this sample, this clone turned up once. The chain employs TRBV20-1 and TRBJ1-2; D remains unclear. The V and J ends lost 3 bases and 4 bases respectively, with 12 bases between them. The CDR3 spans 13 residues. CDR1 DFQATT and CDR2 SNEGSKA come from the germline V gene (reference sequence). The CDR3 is CSASLAGSYGYTF. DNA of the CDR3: TGCAGTGCTAGTCTGGCGGGAAGCTATGGCTACACCTTC.

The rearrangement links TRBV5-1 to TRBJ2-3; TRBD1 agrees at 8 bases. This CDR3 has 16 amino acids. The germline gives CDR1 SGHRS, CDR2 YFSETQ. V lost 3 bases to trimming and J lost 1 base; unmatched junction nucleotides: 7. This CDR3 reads CASSWRPGQGTDTQYF. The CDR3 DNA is TGCGCCAGCAGCTGGAGGCCGGGACAGGGCACAGATACGCAGTATTTT.

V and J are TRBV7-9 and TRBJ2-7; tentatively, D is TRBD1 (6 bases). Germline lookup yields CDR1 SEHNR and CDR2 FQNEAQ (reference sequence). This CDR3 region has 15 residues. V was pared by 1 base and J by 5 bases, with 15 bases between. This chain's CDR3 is CASSLVYAGAHEQYF. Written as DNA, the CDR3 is TGTGCCAGCAGCTTAGTATATGCAGGGGCCCACGAGCAGTACTTC.